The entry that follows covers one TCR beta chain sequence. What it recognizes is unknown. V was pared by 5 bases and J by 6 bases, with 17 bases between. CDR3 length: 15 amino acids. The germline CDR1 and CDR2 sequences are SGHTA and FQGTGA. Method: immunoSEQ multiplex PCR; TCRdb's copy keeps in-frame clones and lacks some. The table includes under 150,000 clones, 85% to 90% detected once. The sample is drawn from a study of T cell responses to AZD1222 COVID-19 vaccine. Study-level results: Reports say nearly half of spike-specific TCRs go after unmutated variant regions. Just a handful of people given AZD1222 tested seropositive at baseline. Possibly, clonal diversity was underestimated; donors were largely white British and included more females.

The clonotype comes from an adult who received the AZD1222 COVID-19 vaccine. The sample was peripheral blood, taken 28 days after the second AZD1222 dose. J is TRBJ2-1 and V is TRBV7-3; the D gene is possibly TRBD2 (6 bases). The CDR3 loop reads CASSPGGMLVNEQFF. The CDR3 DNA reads TGTGCCAGCAGCCCGGGCGGGATGTTGGTCAATGAGCAGTTCTTC.